The 10 T cell receptor beta chains below come from one sample, sequenced in a study of glioma-infiltrating T cells. TCR alpha and beta CDR3 regions were amplified from RNA using iRepertoire nested multiplex PCR. In TCRdb, the multiplex PCR reads were re-called with MiXCR into one record per CDR3 protein. The profile shows more than 20,000 distinct CDR3 sequences, about 26% of them singletons. Sequenced: glioma tissue, nonneoplastic brain tissue, or PBMCs (not recorded which). These receptors came from a human donor with low-grade glioma or glioblastoma, undergoing nonglioma brain surgery, or in good health (not recorded which).

This clonotype was counted a few times. The chain is built from TRBV18 and TRBJ1-6; D is ambiguous. Between the trimmed V and J ends, which lost 6 bases and 0 bases, there was a span of 9 bases. CDR1 and CDR2 (germline): KGHSH, LQKENI. This CDR3 is 15 amino acids long. CDR3 bases: TGTGCCAGCTCCCCTCCCAGCTCCTATAATTCACCCCTCCACTTT. This gives the protein CASSPPSSYNSPLHF.

Sample share makes this clonotype medium-sized (0.01 to 0.1%). J is TRBJ2-3 and V is TRBV6-6; D not resolved. V lost 0 bases, J lost 4 bases, and 11 bases lay in between. CDR3 length: 15 residues. Per the germline V gene, CDR1 is MNHNY and CDR2 is SVGAGI (reference sequence). Here the CDR3 DNA reads TGTGCCAGCAGTTACTCGGGTTCGGGTTCAGATACGCAGTATTTT. Translated, it gives CASSYSGSGSDTQYF.

This clonotype was recorded at least ten times. The gene calls are TRBV3-1 and TRBJ1-1; D gene ambiguous. Trimming removed 3 bases from V and 0 bases from J, with 8 bases in between. Germline V gene lookup returns CDR1 LGHDT and CDR2 YNNKEL (reference sequence). The CDR3 has 14 residues. As DNA, the CDR3 is TGTGCCAGCAGCCAGGCAGCCATGAACACTGAAGCTTTCTTT. As protein: CASSQAAMNTEAFF.

This clonotype was observed at least ten times. The chain is built from TRBV7-6 and TRBJ2-7, with D unclear. V lost 5 bases, J lost 2 bases, and 16 bases lay in between. Germline V gene data show CDR1 as SGHVS and CDR2 as FNYEAQ. The CDR3 extends over 15 amino acids. The CDR3 DNA follows: TGTGCCAGCAGCCGCGGCTCGGATTCGGCCTACGAGCAGTACTTC. This codes for CASSRGSDSAYEQYF.

Only a few counts were recorded for this clonotype. This chain links TRBV4-1 with TRBJ1-3; 8 bases line up with TRBD1. The trim removed 5 bases at V and 1 base at J, leaving 10 bases unmatched. CDR3 length: 17 residues. CDR1 and CDR2 from the germline V gene are MGHRA and YSYEKL. In DNA form, the CDR3 reads TGCGCCAGCAGCGTACTACCGGGACAGGAATCTGGAAACACCATATATTTT. It encodes CASSVLPGQESGNTIYF.

A note on this clonotype: This clone may be a read error of a much larger clone one base away. The chain links TRBV9 to TRBJ2-5; no clear D gene. This CDR3 region has 11 residues. CDR1 is SGDLS and CDR2 is YYNGEE in the germline V gene. V was cut by 3 bases and J by 10 bases, with 10 bases left in between. CDR3 residues: CASSAGHLQYF. CDR3 DNA: TGTGCCAGCAGCGCGGGCCACCTCCAGTACTTC.

This clonotype was detected ten times or more. The chain recombines TRBV20-1 with TRBJ2-1, with D maybe TRBD1 (6 bases). Germline V gives CDR1 DFQATT, CDR2 SNEGSKA (reference sequence). The V and J ends lost 5 bases and 0 bases respectively, with 17 bases between them. The length of the CDR3 is 16 residues. In DNA form, the CDR3 reads TGCAGTGCTGACAGGTCAAAGCAACCCTCCTACAATGAGCAGTTCTTC. Its protein is CSADRSKQPSYNEQFF.

This clonotype was seen many times. This chain joins TRBV3-1 and TRBJ1-2, with 7 positions matching TRBD1. This CDR3 region has 16 residues. With 4 bases clipped from V and 4 bases from J, the junction kept 12 bases outside the gene matches. The germline V gene has CDR1 LGHDT and CDR2 YNNKEL (reference sequence). The CDR3 DNA reads as TGTGCCAGCAGCCCCTTGGGACAGAGAAATAGCTATGGCTACACCTTC. Its protein is CASSPLGQRNSYGYTF.

V and J are TRBV4-1 and TRBJ1-2; D ambiguous. Germline V gives CDR1 MGHRA, CDR2 YSYEKL. The CDR3 runs 13 residues. Trimming left V 8 bases short and J 1 base short, with 11 bases between. The CDR3 DNA sequence: TGCGCCAGCCAAGACCAGGATAACTATGGCTACACCTTC. Translation gives CASQDQDNYGYTF.

This CDR3 reads CAGGGNQPQHF. The CDR3 nucleotides read TGTGCCGGCGGCGGGAATCAGCCCCAGCATTTT. This rearrangement joins TRBV19 to TRBJ1-5; D is unresolved. The CDR3 length is 11 residues. The germline V gene has CDR1 LNHDA and CDR2 SQIVND (reference sequence). Between the trimmed V and J ends, which lost 11 bases and 4 bases, there was a span of 9 bases.